This is a list of T cell receptor beta chains from one sample in a study of blood T cell repertoires in COVID-19. TCRdb's table, derived via immunoSEQ multiplex PCR, lists solely in-frame clones and lacks some. The data show 260,000 or so clones, 75% to 85% seen once. Sequencing input: peripheral blood. All receptors come from an elderly woman with COVID-19, enrolled during active disease. Each CDR3 is given with its conserved first and last residue. The order of the fields is J gene, D gene, clone size, V gene, CDR3 protein, CDR3 DNA. A D gene is named only where the DNA matches it firmly. Where a row states a size, it is once, few, many or the class of an expanded clone; other rows omit it.

j_gene: TRBJ1-2; d_gene: .; abundance: .; v_gene: TRBV12-3/TRBV12-4; CDR3aa: CASSFSGVGYTF; CDR3nt: TGTGCCAGCAGTTTCTCAGGGGTCGGCTACACCTTC
j_gene: TRBJ1-4; d_gene: TRBD1; abundance: .; v_gene: TRBV19; CDR3aa: CASSTRTGGSEKLFF; CDR3nt: TGTGCCAGTAGTACCAGGACAGGGGGCAGTGAAAAACTGTTTTTT
j_gene: TRBJ2-1; d_gene: TRBD2; abundance: .; v_gene: TRBV7-9; CDR3aa: CASSLESAGGPEQFF; CDR3nt: TGTGCCAGCAGCTTAGAATCCGCGGGAGGGCCGGAGCAGTTCTTC
j_gene: TRBJ2-1; d_gene: .; abundance: .; v_gene: TRBV4-1; CDR3aa: CASSQGGGSSKNEQFF; CDR3nt: TGCGCCAGCAGCCAAGGGGGGGGCTCTTCGAAGAATGAGCAGTTCTTC
j_gene: TRBJ2-1; d_gene: TRBD2; abundance: .; v_gene: TRBV5-1; CDR3aa: CASSLRGGRREGLYNEQFF; CDR3nt: TGCGCCAGCAGCTTACGCGGGGGAAGGCGGGAGGGCCTTTACAATGAGCAGTTCTTC
j_gene: TRBJ1-6; d_gene: TRBD1; abundance: .; v_gene: TRBV11-2; CDR3aa: CASSLDRVNSPLHF; CDR3nt: TGTGCCAGCAGCCTGGACAGGGTTAATTCACCCCTCCACTTT
j_gene: TRBJ1-5; d_gene: .; abundance: once; v_gene: TRBV5-6; CDR3aa: CASSNRNNQPQHF; CDR3nt: TGTGCCAGCAGCAACAGAAACAATCAGCCCCAGCATTTT
j_gene: TRBJ2-1; d_gene: TRBD2; abundance: .; v_gene: TRBV5-4; CDR3aa: CASSLDLAGGEQFF; CDR3nt: TGTGCCAGCAGCTTAGACTTGGCGGGGGGTGAGCAGTTCTTC
j_gene: TRBJ2-3; d_gene: TRBD1; abundance: .; v_gene: TRBV4-1; CDR3aa: CASSLGGTGSTDTQYF; CDR3nt: TGCGCCAGCAGCCTAGGGGGGACAGGGAGCACAGATACGCAGTATTTT
j_gene: TRBJ1-2; d_gene: .; abundance: .; v_gene: TRBV19; CDR3aa: CASLPAGQANYGYTF; CDR3nt: TGTGCCAGCCTCCCGGCGGGCCAAGCTAACTATGGCTACACCTTC
j_gene: TRBJ2-1; d_gene: .; abundance: .; v_gene: TRBV7-2; CDR3aa: CAVPGVGRNEQFF; CDR3nt: TGTGCCGTCCCGGGGGTGGGACGCAATGAGCAGTTCTTC
j_gene: TRBJ1-3; d_gene: TRBD1; abundance: .; v_gene: TRBV29-1; CDR3aa: CSVDTGGSGNTIYF; CDR3nt: TGCAGCGTTGATACAGGGGGCTCTGGAAACACCATATATTTT
j_gene: TRBJ1-3; d_gene: .; abundance: once; v_gene: TRBV6-1; CDR3aa: CASSEVLGPSSGNTIYF; CDR3nt: TGTGCCAGCAGTGAAGTATTAGGCCCTAGCTCTGGAAACACCATATATTTT
j_gene: TRBJ1-3; d_gene: .; abundance: .; v_gene: TRBV7-9; CDR3aa: CASSRGAFDGNTIYF; CDR3nt: TGTGCCAGCAGCCGGGGGGCATTCGATGGAAACACCATATATTTT
j_gene: TRBJ1-5; d_gene: .; abundance: .; v_gene: TRBV18; CDR3aa: CASSLDSNQPQHF; CDR3nt: TGTGCCAGCTCACTGGACAGTAATCAGCCCCAGCATTTT
j_gene: TRBJ1-1; d_gene: .; abundance: .; v_gene: TRBV12-5; CDR3aa: CASVARGNTEAFF; CDR3nt: TGTGCTAGTGTGGCCAGGGGGAACACTGAAGCTTTCTTT
j_gene: TRBJ1-2; d_gene: .; abundance: .; v_gene: TRBV5-1; CDR3aa: CASSPGPSNYGYTF; CDR3nt: TGCGCCAGCAGCCCTGGGCCATCTAACTATGGCTACACCTTC
j_gene: TRBJ1-5; d_gene: TRBD1; abundance: .; v_gene: TRBV6-5; CDR3aa: CASSYSNRGNQPQHF; CDR3nt: TGTGCCAGCAGTTACTCGAACAGGGGTAATCAGCCCCAGCATTTT
j_gene: TRBJ2-5; d_gene: .; abundance: .; v_gene: TRBV10-3; CDR3aa: CAIKSQQGEETQYF; CDR3nt: TGTGCCATCAAATCACAACAGGGAGAAGAGACCCAGTACTTC
j_gene: TRBJ2-1; d_gene: TRBD1; abundance: .; v_gene: TRBV10-1; CDR3aa: CASSDKPGQAGDEQFF; CDR3nt: TGCGCCAGCAGTGACAAACCGGGACAGGCCGGCGATGAGCAGTTCTTC
j_gene: TRBJ2-3; d_gene: .; abundance: .; v_gene: TRBV7-9; CDR3aa: CASSSSLDEVPDTQYF; CDR3nt: TGTGCCAGCAGCTCGTCACTAGATGAGGTCCCAGATACGCAGTATTTT
j_gene: TRBJ1-2; d_gene: TRBD1; abundance: .; v_gene: TRBV18; CDR3aa: CASSPPSGGYDYYGYTF; CDR3nt: TGTGCCAGCTCACCACCTTCAGGGGGCTATGATTACTATGGCTACACCTTC
j_gene: TRBJ1-2; d_gene: .; abundance: .; v_gene: TRBV10-2; CDR3aa: CASSESAGIYGYTF; CDR3nt: TGCGCCAGCAGTGAGTCGGCAGGGATCTATGGCTACACCTTC
j_gene: TRBJ2-1; d_gene: TRBD1; abundance: .; v_gene: TRBV10-1; CDR3aa: CASSEGPTGTRFF; CDR3nt: TGCGCCAGCAGTGAGGGGCCGACAGGGACGAGGTTCTTC
j_gene: TRBJ1-1; d_gene: TRBD1; abundance: .; v_gene: TRBV7-2; CDR3aa: CASSRTGGTEAFF; CDR3nt: TGTGCCAGCAGCAGGACAGGGGGAACTGAAGCTTTCTTT
j_gene: TRBJ1-1; d_gene: .; abundance: .; v_gene: TRBV10-3; CDR3aa: CAISNRAAYTEAFF; CDR3nt: TGTGCCATCAGTAACAGGGCGGCTTACACTGAAGCTTTCTTT
j_gene: TRBJ1-1; d_gene: TRBD1; abundance: .; v_gene: TRBV18; CDR3aa: CASSPRTGGDTEAFF; CDR3nt: TGTGCCAGCTCACCGCGGACAGGGGGAGACACTGAAGCTTTCTTT
j_gene: TRBJ1-1; d_gene: TRBD1; abundance: .; v_gene: TRBV5-1; CDR3aa: CASSLTGGFTEAFF; CDR3nt: TGCGCCAGCAGCTTGACAGGGGGCTTCACTGAAGCTTTCTTT
j_gene: TRBJ1-5; d_gene: .; abundance: .; v_gene: TRBV28; CDR3aa: CASSVGGQPQHF; CDR3nt: TGTGCCAGCAGTGTGGGGGGTCAGCCCCAGCATTTT
j_gene: TRBJ1-1; d_gene: .; abundance: once; v_gene: TRBV5-1; CDR3aa: CASTRGQPNTEAFF; CDR3nt: TGCGCCAGCACGCGGGGGCAGCCCAACACTGAAGCTTTCTTT
j_gene: TRBJ2-5; d_gene: TRBD2; abundance: .; v_gene: TRBV7-2; CDR3aa: CASSLAGGGARETQYF; CDR3nt: TGTGCCAGCAGCTTAGCTGGCGGGGGGGCCCGCGAGACCCAGTACTTC
j_gene: TRBJ1-5; d_gene: .; abundance: .; v_gene: TRBV4-1; CDR3aa: CASSQESSVSNQPQHF; CDR3nt: TGCGCCAGCAGCCAAGAATCGTCAGTTAGCAATCAGCCCCAGCATTTT
j_gene: TRBJ1-5; d_gene: TRBD1; abundance: once; v_gene: TRBV27; CDR3aa: CASRKDRADNQPQHF; CDR3nt: TGTGCCAGCAGAAAGGACAGGGCGGACAATCAGCCCCAGCATTTT
j_gene: TRBJ2-7; d_gene: TRBD2; abundance: .; v_gene: TRBV5-4; CDR3aa: CASSLREERGYEQYF; CDR3nt: TGTGCCAGCAGCTTGCGGGAGGAGCGGGGATACGAGCAGTACTTC
j_gene: TRBJ1-4; d_gene: TRBD1; abundance: .; v_gene: TRBV2; CDR3aa: CASRGTAKKLFF; CDR3nt: TGTGCCAGCAGGGGGACAGCCAAAAAACTGTTTTTT
j_gene: TRBJ2-7; d_gene: TRBD1; abundance: once; v_gene: TRBV5-1; CDR3aa: CASSLPGQFYEQYF; CDR3nt: TGCGCCAGCAGCTTACCGGGACAGTTCTACGAGCAGTACTTC
j_gene: TRBJ1-3; d_gene: .; abundance: .; v_gene: TRBV9; CDR3aa: CASSARGRGNTIYF; CDR3nt: TGTGCCAGCTCTGCTAGAGGGCGGGGAAACACCATATATTTT
j_gene: TRBJ1-1; d_gene: .; abundance: .; v_gene: TRBV7-9; CDR3aa: CASSAEGPENTEAFF; CDR3nt: TGTGCCAGCAGCGCTGAGGGTCCGGAGAACACTGAAGCTTTCTTT
j_gene: TRBJ1-3; d_gene: .; abundance: .; v_gene: TRBV9; CDR3aa: CASSVALPPAGYGNTIYF; CDR3nt: TGTGCCAGCAGCGTCGCCCTCCCCCCGGCAGGGTATGGAAACACCATATATTTT
j_gene: TRBJ1-2; d_gene: .; abundance: .; v_gene: TRBV28; CDR3aa: CASSLLSGYTF; CDR3nt: TGTGCCAGCAGTTTATTGAGCGGCTACACCTTC
j_gene: TRBJ1-1; d_gene: .; abundance: .; v_gene: TRBV9; CDR3aa: CASSVRDYTEAFF; CDR3nt: TGTGCCAGCAGCGTTCGGGACTACACTGAAGCTTTCTTT
j_gene: TRBJ2-2; d_gene: .; abundance: .; v_gene: TRBV12-3/TRBV12-4; CDR3aa: CASRSRTGELFF; CDR3nt: TGTGCCAGCAGATCGCGCACCGGGGAGCTGTTTTTT
j_gene: TRBJ2-2; d_gene: .; abundance: .; v_gene: TRBV3-1/TRBV3-2; CDR3aa: CASSFGTPTGGELFF; CDR3nt: TGTGCCAGCAGCTTCGGGACACCAACGGGCGGGGAGCTGTTTTTT
j_gene: TRBJ1-2; d_gene: TRBD1; abundance: .; v_gene: TRBV2; CDR3aa: CASRYGQGFGYTF; CDR3nt: TGTGCCAGCCGTTACGGACAGGGTTTTGGCTACACCTTC
j_gene: TRBJ1-4; d_gene: .; abundance: once; v_gene: TRBV30; CDR3aa: CAWSDGQGKLFF; CDR3nt: TGTGCCTGGAGTGACGGGCAGGGAAAACTGTTTTTT
j_gene: TRBJ1-5; d_gene: .; abundance: few; v_gene: TRBV6-2/TRBV6-3; CDR3aa: CASSYSGAVQGWGQPQHF; CDR3nt: TGTGCCAGCAGTTACTCCGGAGCCGTCCAGGGCTGGGGTCAGCCCCAGCATTTT
j_gene: TRBJ2-7; d_gene: TRBD2; abundance: .; v_gene: TRBV9; CDR3aa: CASSVAPEAGYYEQYF; CDR3nt: TGTGCCAGCAGCGTAGCTCCCGAAGCGGGGTACTACGAGCAGTACTTC
j_gene: TRBJ1-6; d_gene: .; abundance: .; v_gene: TRBV18; CDR3aa: CASSPAGNSPLHF; CDR3nt: TGTGCCAGCTCACCAGCGGGGAATTCACCCCTCCACTTT
j_gene: TRBJ2-2; d_gene: .; abundance: many; v_gene: TRBV6-6; CDR3aa: CASSYARNTGELFF; CDR3nt: TGTGCCAGCAGTTACGCTAGGAACACCGGGGAGCTGTTTTTT
j_gene: TRBJ2-3; d_gene: TRBD2; abundance: .; v_gene: TRBV5-4; CDR3aa: CASSPGLAHDSDTQYF; CDR3nt: TGTGCCAGCAGCCCCGGACTAGCGCATGACTCAGATACGCAGTATTTT
j_gene: TRBJ1-4; d_gene: .; abundance: once; v_gene: TRBV10-2; CDR3aa: CASRGATGGEKLFF; CDR3nt: TGCGCCAGCAGGGGGGCGACTGGCGGTGAAAAACTGTTTTTT
j_gene: TRBJ1-1; d_gene: .; abundance: once; v_gene: TRBV30; CDR3aa: CAWSPRYNTEAFF; CDR3nt: TGTGCCTGGAGCCCTCGTTATAACACTGAAGCTTTCTTT
j_gene: TRBJ2-5; d_gene: .; abundance: .; v_gene: TRBV9; CDR3aa: CASSVKASLAGETQYF; CDR3nt: TGTGCCAGCAGCGTAAAAGCCTCCCTCGCCGGAGAGACCCAGTACTTC
j_gene: TRBJ1-1; d_gene: .; abundance: .; v_gene: TRBV3-1/TRBV3-2; CDR3aa: CASTRQVRTDRGMNTEAFF; CDR3nt: TGTGCCAGCACAAGACAGGTTAGGACAGACCGGGGCATGAACACTGAAGCTTTCTTT